A selection of T cell receptor beta chains follows, all from one sample in a study of blood T cells in healthy people across ages. TCRdb reprocessed the 5' RACE reads with MiXCR, giving one entry per CDR3 protein. The table records over a million distinct CDR3 sequences, about 45% of them present only once. The sample was blood. These receptors were taken from a woman under 30 in good health. Both conserved end residues are part of each CDR3. The D gene is left open where the match is weak. Not every row has a clone size; where given, it reads once, few, many or a size class.

>TRBJ2-7|TRBV4-3|TRBD1|few
CASSQDYRGDYEQYF
TGCGCCAGCAGCCAAGATTACAGGGGAGACTACGAGCAGTACTTC
>TRBJ1-2|TRBV9|TRBD1|NA
CASSVETGPNYGYTF
TGTGCCAGCAGCGTAGAGACAGGGCCTAACTATGGCTACACCTTC
>TRBJ1-4|TRBV4-1|NA|NA
CASSQGGGLLSEKLFF
TGCGCCAGCAGCCAAGGCGGGGGTTTATTGAGTGAAAAACTGTTTTTT
>TRBJ2-2|TRBV7-2|TRBD1|NA
CASSRTGQGNGELFF
TGTGCCAGCAGCCGTACTGGACAGGGTAACGGGGAGCTGTTTTTT
>TRBJ2-7|TRBV5-1|NA|few
CASSVLGPTYEQYF
TGCGCCAGCAGCGTCCTAGGACCCACGTACGAGCAGTACTTC
>TRBJ2-1|TRBV2|NA|NA
CASSAVDEQFF
TGTGCCAGCAGCGCAGTCGATGAGCAGTTCTTC
>TRBJ2-5|TRBV5-1|NA|NA
CASSFGVPLGETQYF
TGCGCCAGCAGCTTTGGAGTACCCCTCGGGGAGACCCAGTACTTC
>TRBJ2-1|TRBV4-1|NA|NA
CASSQLTRDEQFF
TGCGCCAGCAGCCAACTGACTAGGGATGAGCAGTTCTTC
>TRBJ1-2|TRBV3-1|TRBD1|NA
CASSLTDRAGGGYTF
TGTGCCAGCAGCCTAACGGACAGGGCGGGGGGTGGCTACACCTTC
>TRBJ2-7|TRBV15|TRBD2|NA
CATSRDSGGYNEQYF
TGTGCCACCAGCAGAGACAGCGGGGGGTACAATGAGCAGTACTTC
>TRBJ2-7|TRBV12-3/TRBV12-4|NA|few
CARSLADTYYEQYF
TGTGCCAGAAGTTTAGCTGACACCTACTACGAGCAGTACTTC
>TRBJ2-5|TRBV29-1|TRBD1|NA
CSVEETGGTGQETQYF
TGCAGCGTTGAGGAGACTGGTGGGACAGGCCAAGAGACCCAGTACTTC
>TRBJ2-3|TRBV27|NA|few
CASSLDRIFSVTDTQYF
TGTGCCAGCAGTTTAGATAGGATATTCTCCGTCACAGATACGCAGTATTTT
>TRBJ2-7|TRBV3-1|NA|NA
CASSPGILYEQYF
TGTGCCAGCAGCCCCGGGATTCTCTACGAGCAGTACTTC
>TRBJ2-4|TRBV7-2|TRBD1|NA
CASSSGQGENIQYF
TGTGCCAGCAGCTCGGGACAGGGAGAGAACATTCAGTACTTC
>TRBJ1-1|TRBV11-2|NA|NA
CASRNSTQVAFF
TGTGCCAGCAGGAATTCCACGCAGGTAGCTTTCTTT
>TRBJ1-6|TRBV4-3|NA|few
CASSQDNPPRGYSPLHF
TGCGCCAGCAGCCAAGATAACCCCCCCAGGGGCTATTCACCCCTCCACTTT
>TRBJ2-1|TRBV12-3/TRBV12-4|TRBD2|few
CASSPSGSGGNEQFF
TGTGCCAGCAGTCCCTCGGGTAGCGGGGGCAATGAGCAGTTCTTC
>TRBJ1-1|TRBV10-2|NA|NA
CASNVLGGSTEAFF
TGCGCCAGCAATGTATTGGGCGGTAGCACTGAAGCTTTCTTT
>TRBJ1-2|TRBV7-8|NA|NA
CASSNRQFYGYTF
TGTGCCAGCAGCAATCGACAGTTCTATGGCTACACCTTC
>TRBJ2-1|TRBV29-1|NA|NA
CSGTDSSYNEQFF
TGCAGCGGGACGGACTCCTCCTACAATGAGCAGTTCTTC
>TRBJ1-2|TRBV12-3/TRBV12-4|NA|NA
CASSSPPPPGYTF
TGTGCCAGCAGTTCGCCGCCCCCCCCTGGCTACACCTTC
>TRBJ2-3|TRBV12-5|NA|few
CASGLVLVGVGDTQYF
TGTGCTAGTGGTTTGGTATTAGTAGGGGTTGGGGATACGCAGTATTTT
>TRBJ1-5|TRBV7-8|NA|medium-sized
CASSMRALGAGEDQPQHF
TGTGCCAGCAGCATGAGAGCCCTTGGGGCAGGGGAAGACCAGCCCCAGCATTTT
>TRBJ1-5|TRBV7-9|NA|few
CASSLGEFSNQPQHF
TGTGCCAGCTCTCTAGGGGAATTTAGCAATCAGCCCCAGCATTTT
>TRBJ1-4|TRBV12-3/TRBV12-4|NA|few
CASSWKRDTGNEKLFF
TGTGCCAGCAGTTGGAAACGGGACACCGGTAATGAAAAACTGTTTTTT
>TRBJ2-3|TRBV7-2|NA|few
CASSLGVFSSTDTQYF
TGTGCCAGCAGCTTAGGGGTCTTCTCTAGCACAGATACGCAGTATTTT
>TRBJ1-2|TRBV29-1|NA|few
CSVHSSTATYGYTF
TGCAGCGTACACTCTTCGACGGCCACCTATGGCTACACCTTC
>TRBJ2-3|TRBV9|TRBD1|NA
CASSRTGGVTPDTQYF
TGTGCCAGCAGCCGAACAGGGGGCGTAACTCCAGATACGCAGTATTTT
>TRBJ2-3|TRBV7-2|NA|NA
CASSSIATISTDTQYF
TGTGCCAGCAGCTCTATTGCGACTATTAGCACAGATACGCAGTATTTT
>TRBJ2-1|TRBV6-2/TRBV6-3|TRBD2|few
CAIQGTSGGPSYNEQFF
TGTGCCATCCAAGGGACTAGCGGAGGTCCCTCCTACAATGAGCAGTTCTTC
>TRBJ1-5|TRBV4-1|NA|NA
CASSQDWAGRRQPQHF
TGCGCCAGCAGCCAAGATTGGGCAGGGAGGCGCCAGCCCCAGCATTTT
>TRBJ2-1|TRBV11-3|TRBD2|NA
CASSPGLAIKDEQFF
TGTGCCAGCAGCCCGGGACTAGCCATTAAGGATGAGCAGTTCTTC
>TRBJ1-4|TRBV21-1|NA|NA
CASLLVLPGYTHEKLFF
TGTGCCAGCCTACTGGTTTTACCGGGATATACCCACGAAAAACTGTTTTTT
>TRBJ2-7|TRBV6-6|NA|NA
CASSHAFVYEQYF
TGTGCCAGCAGTCACGCATTTGTCTACGAGCAGTACTTC
>TRBJ1-1|TRBV27|TRBD1|once
CASSFGQVHSTEAFF
TGTGCCAGCAGTTTCGGACAGGTCCACAGCACTGAAGCTTTCTTT
>TRBJ2-5|TRBV4-3|TRBD1|NA
CASSQGSGTGAETQYF
TGCGCCAGCAGCCAAGGATCAGGGACAGGGGCAGAGACCCAGTACTTC
>TRBJ1-1|TRBV20-1|NA|NA
CSVRTEWSEAFF
TGCAGTGTTAGGACTGAGTGGTCCGAAGCTTTCTTT